The sequence of this T cell receptor beta chain was determined in a study of T-cell memory formation after mild COVID-19. Study-wide points: Balance between CD4 and CD8 was seen in clones contracting day 15 to 85, and a CD4+ lean was seen in later expanders.

Amplification by 5'RACE using constant-segment primers produced TCR alpha and TCR beta cDNA libraries that carried sample barcodes and UMIs. MiXCR was run by TCRdb on the 5' RACE reads, yielding one entry per CDR3 protein. The sample consists of under 300,000 distinct CDR3 sequences, around 17% of them appearing once. The CDR3 totals 13 residues. CDR1 is LGHNA, CDR2 YSLEER, per germline. V was shortened by 7 bases and J by 6 bases, with 14 bases between the two germline ends. Worth noting for this clonotype: Its antigen is not identified.

V usage is TRBV4-3 and J usage is TRBJ2-3; either TRBD1 or TRBD2 may supply D (6 bases each). The clonotype was recovered from a man aged 18-30 years who had mild COVID-19 (a few samples of this study predate the infection). Cell type and time point are not known. The specimen was PBMCs or a T cell subset sorted from them (not recorded which). The CDR3 DNA sequence: TGCGCCAGCACTCGACAGGAGGGGGATACGCAGTATTTT. It yields the protein CASTRQEGDTQYF.